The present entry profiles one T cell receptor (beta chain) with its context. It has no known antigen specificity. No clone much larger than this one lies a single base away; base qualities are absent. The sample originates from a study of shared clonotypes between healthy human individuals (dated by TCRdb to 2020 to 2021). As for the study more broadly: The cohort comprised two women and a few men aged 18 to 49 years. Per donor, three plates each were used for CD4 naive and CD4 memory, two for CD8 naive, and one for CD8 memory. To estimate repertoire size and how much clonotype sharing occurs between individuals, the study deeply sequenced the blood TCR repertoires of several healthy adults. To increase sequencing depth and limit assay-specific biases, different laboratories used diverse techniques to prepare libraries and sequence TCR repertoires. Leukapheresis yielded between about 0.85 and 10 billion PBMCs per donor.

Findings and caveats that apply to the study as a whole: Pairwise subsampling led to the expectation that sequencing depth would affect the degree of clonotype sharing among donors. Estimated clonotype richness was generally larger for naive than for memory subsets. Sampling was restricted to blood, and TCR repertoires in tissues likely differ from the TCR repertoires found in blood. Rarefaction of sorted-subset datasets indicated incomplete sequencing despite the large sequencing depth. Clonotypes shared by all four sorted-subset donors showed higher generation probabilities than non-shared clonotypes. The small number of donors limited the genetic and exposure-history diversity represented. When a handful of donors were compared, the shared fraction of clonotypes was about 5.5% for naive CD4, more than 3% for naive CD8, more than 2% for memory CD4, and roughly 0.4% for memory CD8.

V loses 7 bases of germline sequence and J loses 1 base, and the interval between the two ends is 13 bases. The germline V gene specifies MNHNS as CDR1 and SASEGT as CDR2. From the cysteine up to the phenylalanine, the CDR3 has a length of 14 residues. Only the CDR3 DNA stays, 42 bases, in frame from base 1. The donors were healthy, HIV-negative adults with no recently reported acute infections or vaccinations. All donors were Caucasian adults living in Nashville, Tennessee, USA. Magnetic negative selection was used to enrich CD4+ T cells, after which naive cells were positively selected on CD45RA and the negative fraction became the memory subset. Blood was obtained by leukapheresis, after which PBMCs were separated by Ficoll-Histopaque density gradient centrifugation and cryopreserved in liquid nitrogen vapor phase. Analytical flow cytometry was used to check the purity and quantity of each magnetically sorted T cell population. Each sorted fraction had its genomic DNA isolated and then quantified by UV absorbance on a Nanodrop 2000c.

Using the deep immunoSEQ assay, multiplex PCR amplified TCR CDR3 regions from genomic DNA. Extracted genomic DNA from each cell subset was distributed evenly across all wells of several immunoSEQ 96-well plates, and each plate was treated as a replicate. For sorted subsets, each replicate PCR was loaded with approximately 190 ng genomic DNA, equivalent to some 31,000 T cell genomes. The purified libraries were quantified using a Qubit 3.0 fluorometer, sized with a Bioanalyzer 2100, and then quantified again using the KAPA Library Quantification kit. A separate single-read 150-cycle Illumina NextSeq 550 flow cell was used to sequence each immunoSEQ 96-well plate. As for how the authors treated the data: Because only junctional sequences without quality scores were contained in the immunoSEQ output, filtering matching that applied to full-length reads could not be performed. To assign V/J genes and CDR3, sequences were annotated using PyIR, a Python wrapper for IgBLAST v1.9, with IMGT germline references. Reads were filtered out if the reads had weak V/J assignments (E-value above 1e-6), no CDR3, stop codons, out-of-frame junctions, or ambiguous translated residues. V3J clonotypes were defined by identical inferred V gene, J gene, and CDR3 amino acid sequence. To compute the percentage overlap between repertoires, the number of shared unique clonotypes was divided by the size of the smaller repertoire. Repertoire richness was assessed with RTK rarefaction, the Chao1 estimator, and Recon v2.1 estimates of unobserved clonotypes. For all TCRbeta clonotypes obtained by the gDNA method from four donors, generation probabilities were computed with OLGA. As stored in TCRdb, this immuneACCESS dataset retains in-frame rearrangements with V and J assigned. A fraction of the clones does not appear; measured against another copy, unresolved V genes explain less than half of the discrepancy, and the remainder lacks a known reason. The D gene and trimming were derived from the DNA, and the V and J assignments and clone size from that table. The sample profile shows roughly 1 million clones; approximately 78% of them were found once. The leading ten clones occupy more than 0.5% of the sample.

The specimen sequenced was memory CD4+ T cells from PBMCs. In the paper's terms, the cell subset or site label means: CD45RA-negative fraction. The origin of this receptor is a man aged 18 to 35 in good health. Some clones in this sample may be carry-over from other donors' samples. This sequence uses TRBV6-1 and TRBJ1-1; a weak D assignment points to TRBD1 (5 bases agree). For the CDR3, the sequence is CASTYSGGNTEAFF. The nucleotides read TGTGCCAGCACCTACAGCGGGGGGAACACTGAAGCTTTCTTT.